A single sample gave rise to the 13 T cell receptor beta chains below, sequenced in a study of response to subunit inactivated influenza vaccine. TCRdb recomputed calls from the RT-PCR reads with MiXCR, one row per CDR3 protein. The profile shows fewer than 700,000 distinct CDR3 sequences, 10% to 15% of them singletons. Sequencing was performed on PBMCs from blood, taken about 6 weeks after vaccination. The receptors originated from a man between 45 and 60 years old who received an inactivated influenza vaccine.

The chain links TRBV10-3 to TRBJ2-7, with 8 bases aligning to TRBD2. The CDR3 loop spans 13 amino acids. Germline V lookup: CDR1 ENHRY, CDR2 SYGVKD. The V and J ends lost 5 bases and 4 bases, in that order; junction bases with no gene match: 4. CDR3 DNA sequence: TGTGCCATCAGTTGGACTAGCCTTTACGAGCAGTACTTC. Translating it yields CAISWTSLYEQYF.

This clonotype was counted a few times. The V gene is TRBV7-9, the J gene TRBJ1-6; 9 bases line up with TRBD1. The V segment lost 5 bases and the J segment 9 bases; nucleotides outside the gene matches: 11. The CDR3 is made up of 16 amino acids. Germline V gene lookup returns CDR1 SEHNR and CDR2 FQNEAQ (reference sequence). Here the CDR3 DNA reads TGTGCCAGCAGCCGAGACCCGGGACAGGGCGGTTCACCCCTCCACTTT. The encoded protein is CASSRDPGQGGSPLHF.

Note on this clonotype: The junction departs from germline at one end; a sequencing error may be responsible. The V and J genes are TRBV5-1 and TRBJ2-1, with 9 positions matching TRBD2. Germline V gives CDR1 SGHRS, CDR2 YFSETQ. The CDR3 is made up of 14 amino acids. CDR3 nucleotides: TGCGCCAGCAGCGGGACTAGCTCCTACAATGAGCAGCTCTTC. Protein sequence: CASSGTSSYNEQLF.

This clonotype was seen a few times. The gene calls are TRBV19 and TRBJ2-1; 11 bases agree with TRBD2. The CDR3 extends over 15 amino acids. The V segment lost 3 bases and the J segment 8 bases; nucleotides outside the gene matches: 6. CDR1 and CDR2 from the germline V gene are LNHDA and SQIVND (reference sequence). The CDR3 region has the DNA TGTGCCAGTAGTATCACTAGCGGGAGTGGCGATGAGCAGTTCTTC. Translation gives CASSITSGSGDEQFF.

V and J are TRBV7-3 and TRBJ2-1; 9 bases match TRBD2. J lost 6 bases, V lost 5 bases, and 8 bases had no gene match. CDR1 SGHTA and CDR2 FQGTGA come from the germline V gene. This CDR3 has 15 amino acids. Here the CDR3 reads CASSNRTSAVNEQFF. CDR3 nucleotide sequence: TGTGCCAGCAGCAATCGGACTAGCGCGGTCAATGAGCAGTTCTTC.

A few counts support this clonotype. The chain couples TRBV3-1 to TRBJ2-2; D uncertain. Germline CDR1 reads LGHDT; CDR2 reads YNNKEL (reference sequence). The ends were cut back, 4 bases at V and 4 bases at J, with 10 bases in the middle. This CDR3 has 14 residues. The CDR3 loop reads CASSRVPSTGELFF. The CDR3 DNA follows: TGTGCCAGCAGCCGAGTCCCCTCCACCGGGGAGCTGTTTTTT. The variable domain in full, completed from reference TRBV3-1 and TRBJ2-2, reads DTAVSQTPKYLVTQMGNDKSIKCEQNLGHDTMYWYKQDSKKFLKIMFSYNNKELIINETVPNRFSPKSPDKAHLNLHINSLELGDSAVYFCASSRVPSTGELFFGEGSRLTVL.

This clonotype was seen a handful of times. The rearrangement uses TRBV20-1 and TRBJ1-2; D is uncertain. V dropped 2 bases and J dropped 6 bases, with 16 bases sitting between them. CDR3 length: 14 residues. Germline loops: CDR1 DFQATT, CDR2 SNEGSKA (reference sequence). CDR3 in DNA: TGCAGTGCTAGACGTCCGGGTCCCGTCGATGGCTACACCTTC. Translation gives CSARRPGPVDGYTF.

This clonotype was counted between two and nine times. The chain recombines TRBV28 with TRBJ2-3, with TRBD2 matching 11 bases. CDR3 length: 16 residues. Germline values: CDR1 MDHEN, CDR2 SYDVKM. V lost 5 bases, J lost 3 bases, and 7 bases stayed unmatched. This CDR3 is CASSIIAGGPTDTQYF. The CDR3 DNA reads TGTGCCAGCAGTATCATAGCGGGGGGGCCGACAGATACGCAGTATTTT. The full variable domain, rest sourced from reference TRBV28 and TRBJ2-3, is DVKVTQSSRYLVKRTGEKVFLECVQDMDHENMFWYRQDPGLGLRLIYFSYDVKMKEKGDIPEGYSVSREKKERFSLILESASTNQTSMYLCASSIIAGGPTDTQYFGPGTRLTVL.

Many counts were recorded for this clonotype. J is TRBJ2-7 and V is TRBV27; 8 bases match TRBD1. The CDR3 runs 14 residues. CDR1 MNHEY and CDR2 SMNVEV come from the germline V gene (reference sequence). Trimming took 5 bases from V and 5 from J; bases not matched to a gene: 8. The CDR3 bases are TGTGCCAGCAGTCTTAATCCGACAGGGGACGAGCAGTACTTC. This codes for CASSLNPTGDEQYF.

This clonotype showed up just a few times. This chain joins TRBV6-4 and TRBJ2-1, with TRBD1 as a possible D gene (6 bases). V lost 2 bases and J 10 bases, leaving 15 bases between the germline ends. The CDR3 runs 14 residues. CDR1 MRHNA and CDR2 SNTAGT come from the germline V gene. CDR3 DNA: TGTGCCAGCAGTGACCGGCCAGGGGTAGGAGAGCAGTTCTTC. Its protein product is CASSDRPGVGEQFF.

The sample holds many counts of this clonotype. This chain connects TRBV6-1 to TRBJ2-1, with unresolved D. V was shortened by 8 bases and J by 7 bases, with 15 bases between the two germline ends. Germline CDR1 is MNHNS and CDR2 is SASEGT. The CDR3 has 13 amino acids. The CDR3 sequence: CASSQVLGNEQFF. CDR3 bases: TGTGCCAGCTCCCAAGTCTTGGGTAATGAGCAGTTCTTC.

The chain recombines TRBV7-2 with TRBJ2-3; 13 bases agree with TRBD2. The CDR3 has 17 amino acids. Germline CDR1 is SGHTA and CDR2 is FQGNSA. V lost 5 bases and J lost 0; bases outside the gene matches: 5. CDR3 residues: CASSGGLAGRSTDTQYF. CDR3 nucleotide sequence: TGTGCCAGCAGCGGGGGACTAGCGGGACGAAGCACAGATACGCAGTATTTT.

The chain is built from TRBV2 and TRBJ2-7, with 10 bases that match TRBD1. J was trimmed by 0 bases and V by 7 bases; bases with no gene match: 6. This CDR3 spans 15 amino acids. CDR1 and CDR2 from the germline V gene are SNHLY and FYNNEI. CDR3 region: CASTQDRGYSYEQYF. CDR3 coding DNA: TGTGCCAGCACCCAGGACAGGGGGTACTCCTACGAGCAGTACTTC.